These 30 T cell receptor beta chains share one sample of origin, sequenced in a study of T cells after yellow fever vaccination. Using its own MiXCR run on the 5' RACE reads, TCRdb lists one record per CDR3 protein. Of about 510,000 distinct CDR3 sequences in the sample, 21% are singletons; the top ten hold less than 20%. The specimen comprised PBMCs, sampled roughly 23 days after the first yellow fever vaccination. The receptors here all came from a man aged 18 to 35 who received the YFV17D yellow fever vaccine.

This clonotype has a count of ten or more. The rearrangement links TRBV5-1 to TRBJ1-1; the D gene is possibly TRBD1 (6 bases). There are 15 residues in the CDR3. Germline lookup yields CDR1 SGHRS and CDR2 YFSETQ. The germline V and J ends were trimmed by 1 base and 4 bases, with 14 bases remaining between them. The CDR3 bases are TGCGCCAGCAGCTTGTTGGGGGGCGCCGGCACTGAAGCTTTCTTT. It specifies CASSLLGGAGTEAFF.

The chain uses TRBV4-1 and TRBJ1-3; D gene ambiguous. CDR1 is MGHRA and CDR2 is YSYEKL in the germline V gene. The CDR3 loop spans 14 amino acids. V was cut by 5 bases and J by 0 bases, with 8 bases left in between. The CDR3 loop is CASSSYASGNTIYF. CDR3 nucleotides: TGCGCCAGCAGCTCATATGCCTCTGGAAACACCATATATTTT.

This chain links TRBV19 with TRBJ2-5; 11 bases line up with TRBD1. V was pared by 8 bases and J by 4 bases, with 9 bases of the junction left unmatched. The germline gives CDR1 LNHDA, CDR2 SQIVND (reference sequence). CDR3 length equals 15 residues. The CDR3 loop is CASGPWDRGVETQYF. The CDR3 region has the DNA TGTGCCAGTGGTCCATGGGACAGGGGGGTAGAGACCCAGTACTTC.

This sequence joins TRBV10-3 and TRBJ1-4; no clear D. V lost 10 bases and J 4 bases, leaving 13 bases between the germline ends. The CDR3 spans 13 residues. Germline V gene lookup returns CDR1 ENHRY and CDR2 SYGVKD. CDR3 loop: CATSTAFNEKLFF. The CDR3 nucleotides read TGTGCCACCTCGACGGCGTTTAATGAAAAACTGTTTTTT.

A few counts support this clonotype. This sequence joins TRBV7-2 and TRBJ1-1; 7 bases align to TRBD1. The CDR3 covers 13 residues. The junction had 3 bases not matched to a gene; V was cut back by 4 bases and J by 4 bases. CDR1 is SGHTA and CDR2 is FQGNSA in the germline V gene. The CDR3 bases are TGTGCCAGCAGCTATACAGGGGCCACTGAAGCTTTCTTT. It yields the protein CASSYTGATEAFF.

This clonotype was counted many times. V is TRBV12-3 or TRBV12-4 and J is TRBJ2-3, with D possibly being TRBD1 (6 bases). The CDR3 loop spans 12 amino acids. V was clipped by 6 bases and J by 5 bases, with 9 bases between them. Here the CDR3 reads CASSTGQDTQYF. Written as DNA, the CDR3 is TGTGCCAGCAGCACAGGGCAAGATACGCAGTATTTT.

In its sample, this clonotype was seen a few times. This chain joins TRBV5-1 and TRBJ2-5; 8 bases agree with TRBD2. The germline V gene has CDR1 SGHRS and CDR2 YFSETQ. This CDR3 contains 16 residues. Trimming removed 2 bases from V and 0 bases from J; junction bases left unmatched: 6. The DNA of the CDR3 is TGCGCCAGCAGCTTCGGGGGGGCATCTTACCAAGAGACCCAGTACTTC. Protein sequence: CASSFGGASYQETQYF.

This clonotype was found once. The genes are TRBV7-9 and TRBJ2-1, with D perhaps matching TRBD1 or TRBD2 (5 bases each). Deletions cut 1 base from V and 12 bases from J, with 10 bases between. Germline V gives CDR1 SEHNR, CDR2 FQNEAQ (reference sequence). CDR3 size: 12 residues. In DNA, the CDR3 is TGTGCCAGCAGCTTAGGGCCGAGGGGGCAGTTCTTC. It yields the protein CASSLGPRGQFF. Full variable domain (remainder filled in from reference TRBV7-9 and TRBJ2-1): DTGVSQNPRHKITKRGQNVTFRCDPISEHNRLYWYRQTLGQGPEFLTYFQNEAQLEKSRLLSDRFSAERPKGSFSTLEIQRTEQGDSAMYLCASSLGPRGQFFGPGTRLTVL.

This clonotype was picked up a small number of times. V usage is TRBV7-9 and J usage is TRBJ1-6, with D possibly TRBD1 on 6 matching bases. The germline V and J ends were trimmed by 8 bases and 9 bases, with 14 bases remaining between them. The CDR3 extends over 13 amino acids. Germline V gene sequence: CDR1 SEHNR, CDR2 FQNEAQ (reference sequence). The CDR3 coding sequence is TGTGCCAGCGGCGAACAGGGAAGTTCACCCCTCCACTTT. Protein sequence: CASGEQGSSPLHF.

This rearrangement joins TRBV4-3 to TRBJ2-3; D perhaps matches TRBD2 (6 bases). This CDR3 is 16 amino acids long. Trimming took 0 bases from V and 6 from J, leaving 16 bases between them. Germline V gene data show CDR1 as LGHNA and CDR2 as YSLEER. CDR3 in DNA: TGCGCCAGCAGCCAAGAGTCCACTAGCATCGGGGATACGCAGTATTTT. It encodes CASSQESTSIGDTQYF.

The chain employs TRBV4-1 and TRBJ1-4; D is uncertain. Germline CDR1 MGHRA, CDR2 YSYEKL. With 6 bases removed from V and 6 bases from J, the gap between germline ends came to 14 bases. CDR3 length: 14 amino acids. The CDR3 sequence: CASRARTNDEKLFF. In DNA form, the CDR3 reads TGCGCCAGCAGGGCTAGGACCAACGATGAAAAACTGTTTTTT.

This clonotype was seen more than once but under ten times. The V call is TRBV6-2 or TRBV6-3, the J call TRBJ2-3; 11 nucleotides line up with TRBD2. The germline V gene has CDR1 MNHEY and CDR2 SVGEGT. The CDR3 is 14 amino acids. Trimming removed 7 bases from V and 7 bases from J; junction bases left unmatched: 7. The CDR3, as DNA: TGTGCCAGCAATAGCGGGGGGGCCGAACATACGCAGTATTTT. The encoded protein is CASNSGGAEHTQYF.

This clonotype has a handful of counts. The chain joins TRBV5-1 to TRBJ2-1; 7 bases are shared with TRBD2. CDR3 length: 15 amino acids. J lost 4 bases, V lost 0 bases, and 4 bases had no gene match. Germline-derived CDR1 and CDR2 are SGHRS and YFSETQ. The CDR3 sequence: CASSLVPGGYNEQFF. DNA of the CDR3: TGCGCCAGCAGCTTGGTCCCGGGGGGTTACAATGAGCAGTTCTTC.

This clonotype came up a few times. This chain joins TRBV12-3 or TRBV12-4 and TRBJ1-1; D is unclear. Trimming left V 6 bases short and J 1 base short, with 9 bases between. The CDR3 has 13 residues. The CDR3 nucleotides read TGTGCCAGCAGATTGGGGTCGAACACTGAAGCTTTCTTT. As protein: CASRLGSNTEAFF.

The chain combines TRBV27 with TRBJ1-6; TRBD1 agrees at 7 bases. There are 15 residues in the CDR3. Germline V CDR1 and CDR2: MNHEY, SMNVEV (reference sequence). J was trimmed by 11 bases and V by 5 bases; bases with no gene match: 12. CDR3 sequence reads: CASSAQGGAGTPLHF. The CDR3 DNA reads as TGTGCCAGCAGTGCCCAGGGGGGCGCTGGGACACCCCTCCACTTT.

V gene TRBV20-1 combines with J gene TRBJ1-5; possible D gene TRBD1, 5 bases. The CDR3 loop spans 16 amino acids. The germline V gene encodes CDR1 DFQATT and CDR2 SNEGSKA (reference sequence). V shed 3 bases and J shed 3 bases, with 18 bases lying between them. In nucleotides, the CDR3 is TGCAGTGCTAGTTCTCAGGGCGACGTGTACAATCAGCCCCAGCATTTT. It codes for CSASSQGDVYNQPQHF.

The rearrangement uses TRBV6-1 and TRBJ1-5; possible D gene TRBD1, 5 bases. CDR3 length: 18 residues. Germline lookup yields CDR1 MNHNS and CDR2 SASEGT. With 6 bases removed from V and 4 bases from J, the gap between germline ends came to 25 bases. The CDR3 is CASRRGLPSDGRNQPQHF. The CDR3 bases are TGTGCCAGCAGGAGGGGCCTACCCTCCGACGGGAGGAATCAGCCCCAGCATTTT.

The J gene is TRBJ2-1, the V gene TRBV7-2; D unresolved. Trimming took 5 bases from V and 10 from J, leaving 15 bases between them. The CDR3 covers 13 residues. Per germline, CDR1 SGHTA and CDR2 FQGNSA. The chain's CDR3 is CASSGGSIIEQFF. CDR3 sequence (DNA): TGTGCCAGCAGCGGCGGCAGTATTATCGAGCAGTTCTTC.

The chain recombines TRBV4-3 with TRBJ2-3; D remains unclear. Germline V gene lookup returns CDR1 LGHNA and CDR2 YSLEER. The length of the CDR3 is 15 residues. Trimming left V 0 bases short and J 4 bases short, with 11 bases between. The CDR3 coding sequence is TGCGCCAGCAGCCAAGATAGAGCAGTTGCAGATACGCAGTATTTT. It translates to CASSQDRAVADTQYF.

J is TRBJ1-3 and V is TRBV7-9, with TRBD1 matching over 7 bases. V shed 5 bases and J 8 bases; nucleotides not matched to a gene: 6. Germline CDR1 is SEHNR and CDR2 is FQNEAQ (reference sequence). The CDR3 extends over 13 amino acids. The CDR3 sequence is CASSKDREHTIYF. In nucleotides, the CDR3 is TGTGCCAGCAGCAAAGACAGGGAACACACCATATATTTT.

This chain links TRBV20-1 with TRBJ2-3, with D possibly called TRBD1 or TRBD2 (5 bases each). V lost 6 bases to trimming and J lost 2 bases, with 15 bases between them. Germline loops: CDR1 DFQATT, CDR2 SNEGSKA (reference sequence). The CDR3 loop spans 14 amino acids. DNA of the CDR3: TGCAGTGCGAGGGGCGGACTCCTCACAGATACGCAGTATTTT. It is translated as CSARGGLLTDTQYF.

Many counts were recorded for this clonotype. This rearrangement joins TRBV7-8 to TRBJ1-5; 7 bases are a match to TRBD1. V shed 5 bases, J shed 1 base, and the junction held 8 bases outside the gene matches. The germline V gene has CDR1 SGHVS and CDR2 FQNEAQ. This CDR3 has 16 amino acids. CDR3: CASSSGGGGSNQPQHF. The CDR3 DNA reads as TGTGCCAGCAGCAGTGGAGGGGGCGGAAGCAATCAGCCCCAGCATTTT.

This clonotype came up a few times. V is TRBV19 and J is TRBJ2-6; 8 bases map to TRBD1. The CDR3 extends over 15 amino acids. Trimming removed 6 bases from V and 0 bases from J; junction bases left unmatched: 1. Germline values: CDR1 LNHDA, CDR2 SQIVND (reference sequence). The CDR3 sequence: CASRDRASGANVLTF. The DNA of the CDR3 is TGTGCCAGTAGGGACAGGGCCTCTGGGGCCAACGTCCTGACTTTC.

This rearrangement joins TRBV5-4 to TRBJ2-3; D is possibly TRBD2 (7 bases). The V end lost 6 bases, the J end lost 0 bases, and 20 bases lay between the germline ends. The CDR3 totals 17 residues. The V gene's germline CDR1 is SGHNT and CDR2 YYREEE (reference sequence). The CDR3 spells CASTTPSGGGSTDTQYF. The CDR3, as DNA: TGTGCCAGCACAACCCCCTCGGGGGGCGGAAGCACAGATACGCAGTATTTT.

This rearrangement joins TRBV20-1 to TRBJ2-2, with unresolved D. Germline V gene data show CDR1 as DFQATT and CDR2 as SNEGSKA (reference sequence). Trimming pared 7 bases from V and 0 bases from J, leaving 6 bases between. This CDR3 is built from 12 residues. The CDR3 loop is CSVQSNTGELFF. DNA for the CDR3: TGCAGTGTACAGTCGAACACCGGGGAGCTGTTTTTT.

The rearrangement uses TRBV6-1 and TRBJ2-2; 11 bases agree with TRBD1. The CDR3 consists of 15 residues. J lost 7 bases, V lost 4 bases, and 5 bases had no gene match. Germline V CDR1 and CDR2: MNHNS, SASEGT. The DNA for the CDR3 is TGTGCCAGCAGTGGGACAGGGGGCGCGGGCGGGGAGCTGTTTTTT. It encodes CASSGTGGAGGELFF.

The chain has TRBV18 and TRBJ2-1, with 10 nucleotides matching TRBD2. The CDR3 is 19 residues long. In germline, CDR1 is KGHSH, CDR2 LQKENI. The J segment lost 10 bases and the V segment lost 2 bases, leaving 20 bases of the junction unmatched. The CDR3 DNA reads TGTGCCAGCTCACCATCGCCAGTGGGGCTAGCGGGGGCCCGTGTCGAGCAGTTCTTC. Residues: CASSPSPVGLAGARVEQFF.

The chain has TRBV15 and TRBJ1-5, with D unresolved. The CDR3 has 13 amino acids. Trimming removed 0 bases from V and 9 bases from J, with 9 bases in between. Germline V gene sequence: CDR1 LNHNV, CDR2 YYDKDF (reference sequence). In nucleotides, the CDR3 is TGTGCCACCAGCAGAGATAGGGCCGGGCCCCAGCATTTT. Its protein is CATSRDRAGPQHF.

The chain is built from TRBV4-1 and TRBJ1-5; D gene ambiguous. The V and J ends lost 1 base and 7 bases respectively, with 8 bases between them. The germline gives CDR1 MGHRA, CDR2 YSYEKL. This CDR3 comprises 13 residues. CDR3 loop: CASSQGGKQPQHF. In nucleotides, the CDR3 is TGCGCCAGCAGCCAAGGGGGAAAACAGCCCCAGCATTTT.

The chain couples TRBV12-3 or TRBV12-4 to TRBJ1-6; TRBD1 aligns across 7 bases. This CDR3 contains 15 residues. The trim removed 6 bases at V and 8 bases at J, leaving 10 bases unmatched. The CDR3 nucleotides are TGTGCCAGCAGCCGACAGGGAGGGGCGTATTCACCCCTCCACTTT. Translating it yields CASSRQGGAYSPLHF.